This T cell receptor (beta chain) was recovered during a study of spatial heterogeneity in lung cancer. The time point was: sample taken at primary tumor resection. Without sorting, whole RNA was sequenced from tumor, nontumor lung or frozen PBMC. This clonotype has just a few counts. One entry per CDR3 protein results from TCRdb running MiXCR on the 5' RACE reads. The profile shows about 80,000 distinct CDR3 sequences, 15% to 25% of them singletons. The V and J ends lost 3 bases and 6 bases, in that order; junction bases with no gene match: 6. Germline CDR1 is SGDLS and CDR2 is YYNGEE. The CDR3 totals 15 residues.

The material was PBMCs, obtained at surgery. V is TRBV9 and J is TRBJ2-1; 10 bases match TRBD2. The receptor was isolated from a male donor with early-stage non-small cell lung cancer. CDR3 residues: CASSAGLAALNEQFF. CDR3 DNA sequence: TGTGCCAGCAGCGCTGGACTAGCGGCCCTCAATGAGCAGTTCTTC.